This is a list of T cell receptor beta chains from one sample in a study of cytomegalovirus exposure and HLA in healthy donors. Here immunoSEQ multiplex PCR was the method, and the copy in TCRdb shows in-frame clones only, minus some. The sample has 210,000 or so clones; more than 75% are singletons. The sample was PBMCs. The receptor source for this set is a girl aged 2 to 9 in good health and CMV-seronegative. CDR3s leave out the opening cysteine and the closing phenylalanine or tryptophan.

v_call	j_call	cdr3_aa
TRBV4-1	TRBJ1-2	ASSQDEFYYGYT
TRBV10-2	TRBJ1-4	ASRQGGGNEKLF
TRBV19	TRBJ1-5	ASSTASRTGLRSNQPQH
TRBV29-1	TRBJ1-2	SSTWGPNYGYT
TRBV6-4	TRBJ2-1	ASSVGTSGYNEQF
TRBV2	TRBJ2-3	ASRIARDSRRTDTQY
TRBV27	TRBJ2-1	ASSFRDWASYNEQF
TRBV25-1	TRBJ1-2	ASRASTGFYGYT
TRBV2	TRBJ1-1	ASSGAEAF
TRBV6-1	TRBJ2-1	ASHWGPSSYNEQF
TRBV18	TRBJ2-7	ASSLAGTASYEQY
TRBV7-9	TRBJ1-1	ASSLVAGGGTEAF
TRBV25-1	TRBJ1-4	ASSGISRTGPNEKLF
TRBV7-9	TRBJ1-2	ASSRGTETNYGYT
TRBV7-9	TRBJ2-4	ASSLGLAKNIQY
TRBV14	TRBJ2-7	ASSQVQGLAGGEQY
TRBV15	TRBJ2-7	ATSRDKQGPYEQY
TRBV27	TRBJ1-1	ASYSSPLNTEAF
TRBV5-6	TRBJ2-5	ASSQSGGKTQY
TRBV7-3	TRBJ2-3	ASSLTLGGAQPDTQY
TRBV6-5	TRBJ2-2	ASRDRERHTGELF
TRBV6-1	TRBJ2-7	ASSEGLRVYEQY
TRBV29-1	TRBJ2-1	SVAERERAHEQF
TRBV6-5	TRBJ2-1	ASSRREGHNEQF
TRBV15	NA	ATSKSRDRAYEQY
TRBV7-6	TRBJ1-4	ASSARQGLSNEKLF
TRBV18	TRBJ2-3	ASSRGGPLADTQY
TRBV7-2	TRBJ1-1	ASSLAQGLNTEAF
TRBV5-1	TRBJ2-2	ASSLRTSRFTGELF
TRBV30	TRBJ2-7	AWGLAGSQRQY
TRBV19	TRBJ2-3	ASSTGLAATWDDTQY
TRBV14	TRBJ1-2	ASSHRYDRGYT
TRBV5-6	TRBJ2-1	ASSFPGNLIYNEQF
TRBV5-4	TRBJ2-3	ASSPTGLAGATDTQY
TRBV7-9	TRBJ1-6	ASSDETGDSPLH
TRBV5-5	TRBJ1-6	ASSLGFGGLTPLH
TRBV7-2	TRBJ1-5	ASSSRQGSQPQH
TRBV2	TRBJ2-3	ASLPLAGAPTDTQY
TRBV6-1	TRBJ1-3	ATQGRTKGNTIY
TRBV27	TRBJ2-1	ASSPIELAGRMEEQF
TRBV6-1	TRBJ2-1	ASGGQGYEQF
TRBV5-1	TRBJ2-1	ASSLEGQYNEQF
TRBV6-5	TRBJ1-1	ASSERQGRDSAF
TRBV7-9	NA	ASSLTEPYHEQY
TRBV7-9	TRBJ1-1	ASSSLAGEAF